This TCR beta chain is drawn from a study of CD8 T cells in Susac syndrome. As for the study in general: Among the sequenced Susac syndrome patients, roughly six had active disease while roughly 8 were in remission.

The germline gives CDR1 SGDLS, CDR2 YYNGEE. The CDR3 is 17 residues long. V dropped 3 bases and J dropped 5; count of bases not matched to a gene: 9. Random hexamers were used to reverse transcribe 0.5 to 1 ug of RNA. TCRdb reanalysed the immunoSEQ multiplex PCR reads using MiXCR and keeps one entry per CDR3 protein. The sample has roughly 130,000 distinct CDR3 sequences, roughly 94% seen once. The genes are TRBV9 and TRBJ2-5, with 14 bases aligning to TRBD2. The receptor's source is a human donor with Susac syndrome. The sequenced sample was CD8+ T cells from PBMCs. The CDR3 protein is CASSGLAGGRGVETQYF. The CDR3 DNA reads as TGTGCCAGCAGCGGACTAGCGGGGGGGCGGGGAGTGGAGACCCAGTACTTC.